The 18 T cell receptor beta chains below all came from one sample that was sequenced in a study of siplizumab effects on memory and regulatory T cells. Profiling relied on immunoSEQ multiplex PCR, and the TCRdb table lists in-frame clones only, not all of them. The table records nearly 85,000 clones, around 93% of them present only once. The sequencing sample was made of CD8+ T cells sorted from blood. These receptors all stem from a human donor in good health.

V and J are TRBV19 and TRBJ2-5, with a possible D match to TRBD2 (6 bases). Germline assignment: CDR1 LNHDA and CDR2 SQIVND (reference sequence). V was pared by 3 bases and J by 7 bases, with 12 bases between. The CDR3 is 13 residues long. Here the CDR3 reads CASSIGGMGTQYF. CDR3 DNA sequence: TGTGCCAGTAGTATTGGCGGGATGGGGACCCAGTACTTC.

The chain couples TRBV19 to TRBJ2-1, with D perhaps matching TRBD1 or TRBD2 (6 bases each). Germline CDR1 and CDR2: LNHDA and SQIVND (reference sequence). With 5 bases removed from V and 0 bases from J, the gap between germline ends came to 20 bases. There are 18 residues in the CDR3. CDR3 sequence: CASSGDTRDFRSYNEQFF. In DNA form, the CDR3 reads TGTGCCAGTAGTGGGGACACCAGGGACTTTCGCTCCTACAATGAGCAGTTCTTC.

This clone was counted only a few times. The J gene is TRBJ1-1, the V gene TRBV30; weak D call: TRBD1 (5 bases). Between the trimmed V and J ends, which lost 2 bases and 3 bases, there was a span of 10 bases. Germline CDR1 GTSNPN, CDR2 SVGIG (reference sequence). This CDR3 is built from 13 residues. The DNA for the CDR3 is TGTGCCTGGAGTAAGGGGTGGGACACTGAAGCTTTCTTT. Its translation: CAWSKGWDTEAFF.

V is TRBV23-1 and J is TRBJ2-7; possibly TRBD2 for D (6 bases). TRBV23-1 is an open reading frame whose function is uncertain. The V and J ends lost 3 bases and 0 bases respectively, with 18 bases between them. The CDR3 is made up of 17 amino acids. CDR3 coding DNA: TGCGCCAGCAGTCAGAAAACCGGGACTCGATGCTCCTACGAGCAGTACTTC. This codes for CASSQKTGTRCSYEQYF.

This clone was recorded once. V usage is TRBV7-8 and J usage is TRBJ2-1; no reliable D call. Germline CDR1 and CDR2: SGHVS and FQNEAQ. The CDR3 consists of 14 residues. V was clipped by 3 bases and J by 3 bases, with 9 bases between them. The CDR3 sequence: CASSFPFRYNEQFF. Here the CDR3 DNA reads TGTGCCAGCAGCTTCCCATTTCGCTACAATGAGCAGTTCTTC.

The V call is TRBV20-1, the J call TRBJ2-1; the D is unclear. Trimming took 2 bases from V and 5 from J, leaving 4 bases between them. This CDR3 spans 11 amino acids. Germline assignment: CDR1 DFQATT and CDR2 SNEGSKA (reference sequence). The CDR3 region is CSARSNNEQFF. Written as DNA, the CDR3 is TGCAGTGCTAGATCCAACAATGAGCAGTTCTTC.

As for this clone: Within the sample, other DNA sequences also encode this same CDR3. This chain links TRBV6-5 with TRBJ2-7, with a possible D match to TRBD1 (6 bases). Germline values: CDR1 MNHEY, CDR2 SVGAGI. V was shortened by 0 bases and J by 2 bases, with 8 bases between the two germline ends. The length of the CDR3 is 14 residues. DNA for the CDR3: TGTGCCAGCAGTTACTCACAGGGTACCTACGAGCAGTACTTC. Its translation: CASSYSQGTYEQYF.

The chain combines TRBV5-1 with TRBJ2-7; D may be TRBD1 or TRBD2 (7 bases each). Looked up from germline, CDR1 is SGHRS and CDR2 is YFSETQ. The CDR3 totals 15 residues. V was clipped by 0 bases and J by 2 bases, with 12 bases between them. The DNA for the CDR3 is TGCGCCAGCAGCTTGGAAGCAGGGGGGGCCTACGAGCAGTACTTC. Translating gives CASSLEAGGAYEQYF.

This clone was picked up one time. The V and J genes are TRBV6-5 and TRBJ2-5; 9 nucleotides match TRBD2. The trim removed 2 bases at V and 4 bases at J, leaving 8 bases unmatched. The CDR3 loop spans 16 amino acids. Germline-derived CDR1 and CDR2 are MNHEY and SVGAGI. The DNA of the CDR3 is TGTGCCAGCAGTTACGGGGTAGCGGGAGTTGGAGAGACCCAGTACTTC. Amino acids: CASSYGVAGVGETQYF.

The V gene is TRBV9, the J gene TRBJ2-1; possibly TRBD1 for D (5 bases). The CDR3 has 15 amino acids. V was trimmed by 7 bases and J by 5 bases, leaving 19 bases between them. Germline CDR1 reads SGDLS; CDR2 reads YYNGEE. The CDR3 DNA follows: TGTGCCAGCGGTCACGGCCTAAGGGGAAACAATGAGCAGTTCTTC. Its translation: CASGHGLRGNNEQFF.

This chain joins TRBV11-2 and TRBJ2-2, with D tentatively TRBD1 or TRBD2 (6 bases each). This CDR3 region has 15 residues. With 5 bases removed from V and 6 bases from J, the gap between germline ends came to 16 bases. Germline assignment: CDR1 SGHAT and CDR2 FQNNGV. The CDR3 region has the DNA TGTGCCAGCAGCAACAGGGACGGGGGAGCCGGGGAGCTGTTTTTT. It encodes CASSNRDGGAGELFF.

This sequence joins TRBV7-3 and TRBJ2-1; D not certain. Trimming removed 3 bases from V and 8 bases from J, with 14 bases in between. CDR1 SGHTA and CDR2 FQGTGA come from the germline V gene. The CDR3 spans 14 residues. CDR3 sequence (DNA): TGTGCCAGCAGCTTTGGGTTGGGTACCTATGAGCAGTTCTTC. It codes for CASSFGLGTYEQFF.

The chain employs TRBV7-3 and TRBJ2-1; 8 bases fit TRBD2. J was trimmed by 0 bases and V by 5 bases; bases with no gene match: 6. The CDR3 spans 16 residues. Germline-derived CDR1 and CDR2 are SGHTA and FQGTGA. CDR3 sequence: CASSPNLAGSYNEQFF. In nucleotides, the CDR3 is TGTGCCAGCAGCCCGAATCTAGCGGGCTCCTACAATGAGCAGTTCTTC.

The V gene is TRBV13, the J gene TRBJ2-2, with 11 nucleotides matching TRBD1. Germline V gene data show CDR1 as PRHDT and CDR2 as FYEKMQ (reference sequence). CDR3 length: 13 amino acids. V lost 10 bases and J lost 7; bases outside the gene matches: 5. CDR3 loop: CATGTGGDGELFF. CDR3 sequence (DNA): TGTGCCACCGGGACAGGGGGTGACGGGGAGCTGTTTTTT.

This chain uses TRBV19 with TRBJ2-7; D is unresolved. Germline V lookup: CDR1 LNHDA, CDR2 SQIVND (reference sequence). The ends were cut back, 9 bases at V and 2 bases at J, with 14 bases in the middle. The CDR3 runs to 13 residues. The CDR3 here is CASQPGPAYEQYF. The CDR3 nucleotides read TGTGCCAGCCAGCCGGGCCCTGCCTACGAGCAGTACTTC.

The chain has TRBV5-1 and TRBJ1-1; 7 bases line up with TRBD1. Germline CDR1 is SGHRS and CDR2 is YFSETQ. CDR3 length: 15 amino acids. The ends lost 0 bases at V and 2 bases at J; junction bases unmatched: 4. The CDR3 loop reads CASSLVPGGNTEAFF. The CDR3 DNA reads TGCGCCAGCAGCTTGGTCCCAGGGGGAAACACTGAAGCTTTCTTT.

The chain uses TRBV7-6 and TRBJ2-7, with a tentative D call TRBD2 (6 bases). The CDR3 is 13 residues long. V lost 5 bases, J lost 3 bases, and 11 bases lay in between. Looked up from germline, CDR1 is SGHVS and CDR2 is FNYEAQ. The CDR3 reads CASSQRGIYEQYF. The CDR3 DNA reads TGTGCCAGCAGCCAACGGGGGATCTACGAGCAGTACTTC.

The chain couples TRBV9 to TRBJ2-3; D may correspond to TRBD1 or TRBD2 (5 bases each). From germline, CDR1 is SGDLS and CDR2 YYNGEE. The CDR3 runs 16 residues. The V end was cut by 4 bases, the J end by 0 bases, with 15 bases between. The CDR3 here is CASSLRGTGSTDTQYF. The CDR3 region has the DNA TGTGCCAGCAGCCTCCGTGGGACGGGTAGCACAGATACGCAGTATTTT.